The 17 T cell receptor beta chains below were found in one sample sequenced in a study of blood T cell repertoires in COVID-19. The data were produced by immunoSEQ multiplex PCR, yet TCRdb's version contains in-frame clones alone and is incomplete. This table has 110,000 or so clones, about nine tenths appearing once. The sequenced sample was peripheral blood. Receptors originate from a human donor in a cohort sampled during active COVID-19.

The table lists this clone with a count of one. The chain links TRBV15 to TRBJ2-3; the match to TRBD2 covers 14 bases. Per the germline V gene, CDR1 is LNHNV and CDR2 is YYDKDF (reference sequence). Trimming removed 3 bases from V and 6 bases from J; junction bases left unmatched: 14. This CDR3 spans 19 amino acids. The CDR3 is CATSSPGLAGAASSDTQYF. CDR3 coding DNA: TGTGCCACCAGCAGTCCGGGACTAGCGGGAGCCGCTTCGTCCGATACGCAGTATTTT.

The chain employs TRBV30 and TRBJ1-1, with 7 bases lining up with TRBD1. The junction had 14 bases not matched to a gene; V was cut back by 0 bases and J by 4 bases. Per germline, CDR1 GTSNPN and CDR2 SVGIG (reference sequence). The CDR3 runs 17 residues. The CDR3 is CAWSVLRTGEIGTEAFF. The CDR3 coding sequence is TGTGCCTGGAGTGTACTTCGCACAGGGGAAATTGGCACTGAAGCTTTCTTT.

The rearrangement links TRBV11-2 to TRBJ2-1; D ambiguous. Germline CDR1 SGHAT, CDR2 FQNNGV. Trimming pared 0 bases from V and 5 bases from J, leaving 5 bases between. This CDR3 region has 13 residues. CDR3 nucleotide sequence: TGTGCCAGCAGCTTAGACAGAAACAATGAGCAGTTCTTC. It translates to CASSLDRNNEQFF.

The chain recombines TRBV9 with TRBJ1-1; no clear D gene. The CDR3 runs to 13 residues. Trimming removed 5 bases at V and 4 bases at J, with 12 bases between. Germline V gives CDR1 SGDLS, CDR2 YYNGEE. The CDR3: CASSPPGATEAFF. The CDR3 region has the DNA TGTGCCAGCAGTCCACCGGGAGCCACTGAAGCTTTCTTT.

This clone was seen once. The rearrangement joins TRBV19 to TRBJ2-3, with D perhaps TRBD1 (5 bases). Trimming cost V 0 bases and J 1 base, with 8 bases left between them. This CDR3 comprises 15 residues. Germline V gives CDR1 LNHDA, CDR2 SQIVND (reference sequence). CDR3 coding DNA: TGTGCCAGTAGTATAGATCTGACAGGCACAGATACGCAGTATTTT. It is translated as CASSIDLTGTDTQYF.

Written as DNA, the CDR3 is TGCGCCAGCAGCCATAGTCTAGCGGGAGGTCTCGGGGCCTACAATGAGCAGTTCTTC. Translation gives CASSHSLAGGLGAYNEQFF. The chain combines TRBV4-1 with TRBJ2-1, with 11 positions matching TRBD2. V shed 3 bases, J shed 2 bases, and the junction held 12 bases outside the gene matches. Germline CDR1 reads MGHRA; CDR2 reads YSYEKL. CDR3 length: 19 amino acids.

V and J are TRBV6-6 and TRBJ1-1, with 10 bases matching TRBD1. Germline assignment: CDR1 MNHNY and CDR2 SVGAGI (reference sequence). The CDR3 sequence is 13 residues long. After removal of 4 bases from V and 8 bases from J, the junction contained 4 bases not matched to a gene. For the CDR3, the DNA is TGTGCCAGCAGTTCGACAGGGGGCCCAGAAGCTTTCTTT. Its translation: CASSSTGGPEAFF.

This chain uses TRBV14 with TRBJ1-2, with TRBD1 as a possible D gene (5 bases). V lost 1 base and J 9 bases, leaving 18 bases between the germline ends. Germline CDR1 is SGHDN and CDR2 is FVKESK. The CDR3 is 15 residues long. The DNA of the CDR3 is TGTGCCAGCAGCCAAGCCCGGCAGGGTACGTCGAGCTACACCTTC. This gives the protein CASSQARQGTSSYTF.

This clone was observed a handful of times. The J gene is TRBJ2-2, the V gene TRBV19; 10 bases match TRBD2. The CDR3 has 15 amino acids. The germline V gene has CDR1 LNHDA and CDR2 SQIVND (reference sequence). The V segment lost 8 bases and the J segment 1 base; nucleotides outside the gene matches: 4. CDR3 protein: CASFRTSGNTGELFF. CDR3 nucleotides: TGTGCCAGTTTCCGGACTAGCGGGAACACCGGGGAGCTGTTTTTT.

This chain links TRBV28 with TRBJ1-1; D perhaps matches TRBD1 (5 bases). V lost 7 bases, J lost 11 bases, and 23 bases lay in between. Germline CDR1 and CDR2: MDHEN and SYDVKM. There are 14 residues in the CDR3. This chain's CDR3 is CASTPLTERSGAFF. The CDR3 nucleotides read TGTGCCAGCACCCCCTTGACAGAACGGTCCGGGGCTTTCTTT.

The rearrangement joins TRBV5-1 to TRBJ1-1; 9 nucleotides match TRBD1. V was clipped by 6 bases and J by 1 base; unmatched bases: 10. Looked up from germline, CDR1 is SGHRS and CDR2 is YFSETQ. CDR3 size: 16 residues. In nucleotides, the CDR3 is TGCGCCAGCACCCCCACTACGGGACAGGGGAACACTGAAGCTTTCTTT. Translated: CASTPTTGQGNTEAFF.

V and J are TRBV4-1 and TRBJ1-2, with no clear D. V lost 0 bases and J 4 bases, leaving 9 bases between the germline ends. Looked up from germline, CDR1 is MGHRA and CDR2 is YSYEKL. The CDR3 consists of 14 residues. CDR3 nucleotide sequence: TGCGCCAGCAGCCAAGAGGACTCATTCTATGGCTACACCTTC. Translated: CASSQEDSFYGYTF.

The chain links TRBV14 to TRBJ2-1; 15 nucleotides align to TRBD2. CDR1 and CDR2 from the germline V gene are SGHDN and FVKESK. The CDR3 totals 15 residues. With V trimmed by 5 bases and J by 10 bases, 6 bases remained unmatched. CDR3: CASSKGLAGGWEQFF. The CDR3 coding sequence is TGTGCCAGCAGCAAGGGACTAGCGGGGGGATGGGAGCAGTTCTTC. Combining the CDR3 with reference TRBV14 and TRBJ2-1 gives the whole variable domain EAGVTQFPSHSVIEKGQTVTLRCDPISGHDNLYWYRRVMGKEIKFLLHFVKESKQDESGMPNNRFLAERTGGTYSTLKVQPAELEDSGVYFCASSKGLAGGWEQFFGPGTRLTVL.

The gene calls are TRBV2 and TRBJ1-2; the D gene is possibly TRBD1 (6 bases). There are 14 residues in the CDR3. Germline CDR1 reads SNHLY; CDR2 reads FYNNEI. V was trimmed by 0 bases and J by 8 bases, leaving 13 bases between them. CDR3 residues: CASSEAAGAAGYTF. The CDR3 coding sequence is TGTGCCAGCAGTGAAGCGGCAGGGGCCGCCGGCTACACCTTC.

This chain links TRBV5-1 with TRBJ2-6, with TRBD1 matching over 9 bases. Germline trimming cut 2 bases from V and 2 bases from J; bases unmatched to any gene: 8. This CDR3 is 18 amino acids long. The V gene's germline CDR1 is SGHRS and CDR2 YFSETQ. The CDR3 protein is CASSFRTGVRTGANVLTF. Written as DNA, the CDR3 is TGCGCCAGCAGCTTCCGGACAGGGGTAAGAACTGGGGCCAACGTCCTGACTTTC.

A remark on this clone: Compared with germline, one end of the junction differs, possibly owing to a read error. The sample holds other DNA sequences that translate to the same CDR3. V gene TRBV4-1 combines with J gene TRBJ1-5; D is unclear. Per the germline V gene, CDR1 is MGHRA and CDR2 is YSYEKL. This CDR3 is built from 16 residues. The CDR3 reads CASSQVPGLSNQPQHF. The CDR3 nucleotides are TGCGCTAGCAGCCAAGTTCCAGGCCTTAGCAATCAGCCCCAGCATTTT.

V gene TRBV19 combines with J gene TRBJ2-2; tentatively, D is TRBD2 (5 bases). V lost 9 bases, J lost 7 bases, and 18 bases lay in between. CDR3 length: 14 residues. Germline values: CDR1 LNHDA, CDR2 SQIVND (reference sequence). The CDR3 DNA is TGTGCCAGCGATGGGAGTCCGGGTGTCGGGGAGCTGTTTTTT. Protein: CASDGSPGVGELFF.